The rows below give T cell receptor beta chains drawn from one sample of a study of CD8 T cells in Susac syndrome. TCRdb re-called the immunoSEQ multiplex PCR reads with MiXCR, one entry per CDR3 protein. The repertoire holds 330,000 or so distinct CDR3 sequences, with approximately 91% as singletons. Source material: CD8+ T cells from PBMCs. Every receptor here comes from a human donor with multiple sclerosis. CDR3s include the opening cysteine and the closing phenylalanine or tryptophan.

j_call: TRBJ2-1
v_call: TRBV7-2
cdr3_aa: CASRRGQGAYNEQFF

j_call: TRBJ2-1
v_call: TRBV29-1
cdr3_aa: CSVEGEFHGKNEQFF

j_call: TRBJ2-7
v_call: TRBV11-1
cdr3_aa: CASSFERGAYEQYF

j_call: TRBJ2-3
v_call: TRBV2
cdr3_aa: CASSEAVVQGISSTDTQYF

j_call: TRBJ2-7
v_call: TRBV2
cdr3_aa: CASDKRESSYEQYF

j_call: TRBJ2-1
v_call: TRBV7-3
cdr3_aa: CASSPQDYNEQFF

j_call: TRBJ2-7
v_call: TRBV27
cdr3_aa: CASSLRGVGYEQYF

j_call: TRBJ2-3
v_call: TRBV4-3
cdr3_aa: CASSQDKRGGTDTQYF

j_call: TRBJ2-1
v_call: TRBV7-9
cdr3_aa: CASSPAWEQFF

j_call: TRBJ2-1
v_call: TRBV12-3/TRBV12-4
cdr3_aa: CASTLGRSGTGNNEQFF

j_call: TRBJ2-3
v_call: TRBV10-3
cdr3_aa: CAISDGVHTDTQYF

j_call: TRBJ2-7
v_call: TRBV7-8
cdr3_aa: CASSWGWGDLVHEQYF

j_call: TRBJ2-1
v_call: TRBV29-1
cdr3_aa: CSGTTGPNEQFF

j_call: TRBJ2-3
v_call: TRBV5-1
cdr3_aa: CASKSTGADTQYF

j_call: TRBJ2-7
v_call: TRBV28
cdr3_aa: CASSYAARDKGKQYF

j_call: TRBJ2-7
v_call: TRBV3-1
cdr3_aa: CASRRGGRGPPDSYEQYF

j_call: TRBJ2-5
v_call: TRBV9
cdr3_aa: CASSPHGPLGGAETQYF

j_call: TRBJ2-4
v_call: TRBV13
cdr3_aa: CASSLVGLRNIQYF

j_call: TRBJ2-1
v_call: TRBV19
cdr3_aa: CARPLGLAGYNEQFF

j_call: TRBJ2-7
v_call: TRBV11-2
cdr3_aa: CATKGGSYEQYF

j_call: TRBJ2-2
v_call: TRBV30
cdr3_aa: CAWSPGTVTGELFF

j_call: TRBJ2-7
v_call: TRBV12-3/TRBV12-4
cdr3_aa: CASSLGTNEQYF

j_call: TRBJ2-7
v_call: TRBV4-3
cdr3_aa: CASSRSTGTLLSREQYF

j_call: TRBJ2-1
v_call: TRBV28
cdr3_aa: CASSLELEQFF

j_call: TRBJ2-2
v_call: TRBV27
cdr3_aa: CASSLQGGELFF

j_call: TRBJ2-3
v_call: TRBV7-3
cdr3_aa: CASSLTSALTDTQYF

j_call: TRBJ1-2
v_call: TRBV30
cdr3_aa: CAWRQGARGYTF

j_call: TRBJ2-5
v_call: TRBV12-3/TRBV12-4
cdr3_aa: CASSGTGERGEETQYF

j_call: TRBJ2-5
v_call: TRBV27
cdr3_aa: CASMSLGVGLPQYF

j_call: TRBJ2-1
v_call: TRBV10-3
cdr3_aa: CAIRNLAGPFNEQFF

j_call: TRBJ2-7
v_call: TRBV7-9
cdr3_aa: CASSLALGKFYEQYF

j_call: TRBJ1-5
v_call: TRBV2
cdr3_aa: CASGGDRHSNQPQHF

j_call: TRBJ1-2
v_call: TRBV7-9
cdr3_aa: CASSLGTGIVGYTF

j_call: TRBJ1-5
v_call: TRBV19
cdr3_aa: CASSFGSRSNQPQHF

j_call: TRBJ2-1
v_call: TRBV20-1
cdr3_aa: CSARDRGGRYNEQFF

j_call: TRBJ2-1
v_call: TRBV24-1
cdr3_aa: CATSDPWGNEQFF

j_call: TRBJ2-7
v_call: TRBV10-3
cdr3_aa: CAISVDGRYEQYF

j_call: TRBJ2-3
v_call: TRBV9
cdr3_aa: CASSPGAPDTQYF

j_call: TRBJ2-5
v_call: TRBV2
cdr3_aa: CASRSTTGGPRETQYF

j_call: TRBJ2-2
v_call: TRBV27
cdr3_aa: CASSYLDRVHTGELFF

j_call: TRBJ2-7
v_call: TRBV9
cdr3_aa: CASSFGSKYEQYF

j_call: TRBJ2-5
v_call: TRBV30
cdr3_aa: CAWRGIGKETQYF

j_call: TRBJ2-1
v_call: TRBV11-2
cdr3_aa: CASSLVVSGGSPYNEQFF

j_call: TRBJ1-5
v_call: TRBV12-3/TRBV12-4
cdr3_aa: CASTWTGGGNQPQHF

j_call: TRBJ1-4
v_call: TRBV6-6
cdr3_aa: CASSTDGEKLFF

j_call: TRBJ2-2
v_call: TRBV27
cdr3_aa: CASSDTLSTGIPGELFF

j_call: TRBJ1-2
v_call: TRBV5-4
cdr3_aa: CASRPTGTANYGYTF

j_call: TRBJ2-7
v_call: TRBV11-2
cdr3_aa: CASTSTRDPSYEQYF

j_call: TRBJ2-7
v_call: TRBV18
cdr3_aa: CASSSLDRGNYEQYF

j_call: TRBJ1-1
v_call: TRBV5-1
cdr3_aa: CASSLATGAEAFF

j_call: TRBJ2-7
v_call: TRBV11-2
cdr3_aa: CASSLDPAGNYEQYF

j_call: TRBJ2-7
v_call: TRBV4-3
cdr3_aa: CASSQGGEGPNSYEQYF

j_call: TRBJ1-1
v_call: TRBV6-2/TRBV6-3
cdr3_aa: CASSRTSEAFF